The clone carrying this T cell receptor (beta chain) was observed many times. HTBI primers from iRepertoire and Arm-PCR of CDR3 regions yielded the TCR beta libraries. Using its own MiXCR run on the multiplex PCR reads, TCRdb lists one record per CDR3 protein. The table shows about 210,000 distinct CDR3 sequences, with less than 20% occurring only once. This specimen belongs to a study of regulatory T cells in long-lasting Graves disease. Time point here: newly diagnosed GD, antithyroid drugs for less than 3 months. PBMCs were the source of the RNA used for TCR sequencing. Trimming stripped 6 bases from V and 1 base from J, with 13 bases between. Germline V CDR1 and CDR2: SNHLY, FYNNEI. The length of the CDR3 is 15 residues. The same data also contributed to another study, on T cells in Graves' hyperthyroidism and ophthalmopathy.

This rearrangement joins TRBV2 to TRBJ1-5; no definite D call. The sequence derives from a woman in her twenties or thirties with Graves disease. The sample consisted of peripheral blood mononuclear cells (PBMCs), taken at new diagnosis, from a patient treated with antithyroid drugs. The CDR3 region is CASRGISGSNQPQHF. Written as DNA, the CDR3 is TGTGCCAGCAGAGGTATTTCGGGGAGCAATCAGCCCCAGCATTTT.